This entry describes one T cell receptor beta chain. Its target is unknown. The V gene lost 1 base and the J gene lost 7 bases, with 16 bases spanning the gap. The length of the CDR3 is 16 residues. CDR1 is MGHRA, CDR2 YSYEKL, per germline. This entry belongs to a study of regulatory dendritic cells for organ transplantation. Here immunoSEQ multiplex PCR was the method, and the copy in TCRdb shows in-frame clones only, minus some. The data show nearly 30,000 clones, around 79% seen once. Study results and caveats: Among resting subsets, memory CD8+ cells contained the most alloreactive clonotypes. Naive T cells showed high diversity, memory cells less, memory CD8+ least.

Sequencing used memory CD4+ T cells from blood. Indicated subset: CD45RO+ memory T cells. This clonotype originated in a human donor in good health. The chain couples TRBV4-1 to TRBJ2-2; D remains unclear. The CDR3 loop is CASSQGSFVGFGELFF. In DNA form, the CDR3 reads TGCGCCAGCAGCCAAGGATCCTTTGTGGGATTCGGGGAGCTGTTTTTT.